This T cell receptor (beta chain) came from a study of vaccination and CD4 T cells after COVID-19. As concerns this clonotype: Its target is not known.

The Oncomine TCR Beta short-read assay was applied to DNA of cultured CD4+ T cells. TCRdb itself ran the PCR reads through MiXCR, one entry per CDR3 protein. The repertoire includes 12,000 or so distinct CDR3 sequences, approximately 51% of them detected once, and about 15% sits in the top ten. Treatment reported: roughly 10-day PBMC culture with coronavirus spike peptide pools or control peptides (ViraFEST assay). Germline V gene data show CDR1 as MNHNS and CDR2 as SASEGT. The CDR3 extends over 13 amino acids. V was trimmed by 2 bases and J by 7 bases, leaving 11 bases between them. The rearrangement uses TRBV6-1 and TRBJ1-2, with D maybe TRBD1 (6 bases). The TCR originated in a human donor with COVID-19. This specimen was cultured CD4+ T cells from blood, taken after SARS-CoV-2 vaccination. The CDR3 DNA follows: TGTGCCAGCAGTGAACAGGGGAATGGTGGCTACACCTTC. As protein: CASSEQGNGGYTF.